The next 6 T cell receptor beta chains were all read from a single sample in a study of CD39 and CD103 CD8 tumor-infiltrating T cells. Assay used: immunoSEQ multiplex PCR; TCRdb lists only in-frame clones, some missing. In the table there are about 2,400 clones, about 69% of which are singletons. What was sequenced was CD39- CD103- CD8+ T cells sorted from the tumor. Subset described: CD103-CD39- double-negative CD45RA- CD8 T cells. All receptors come from a human donor with head and neck squamous cell carcinoma.

The CDR3 DNA follows: TGCAGCGTTCCTGGGGGGGATGTCTATGGCTACACCTTC. Its protein product is CSVPGGDVYGYTF. This sequence joins TRBV29-1 and TRBJ1-2; tentatively, D is TRBD1 (5 bases). Trimming cost V 5 bases and J 4 bases, with 14 bases left between them. The CDR3 is 13 residues long. Germline assignment: CDR1 SQVTM and CDR2 ANQGSEA.

This chain joins TRBV13 and TRBJ1-6; D is perhaps TRBD1 (6 bases). CDR3 length equals 15 residues. Germline loops: CDR1 PRHDT, CDR2 FYEKMQ (reference sequence). V was trimmed by 6 bases and J by 5 bases, leaving 14 bases between them. DNA for the CDR3: TGTGCCAGCAGATTAAAGGGACATCATAATTCACCCCTCCACTTT. This sequence encodes CASRLKGHHNSPLHF.

The chain employs TRBV28 and TRBJ1-1; unclear D gene. The length of the CDR3 is 16 residues. Germline lookup yields CDR1 MDHEN and CDR2 SYDVKM. V was pared by 7 bases and J by 2 bases, with 20 bases between. CDR3 loop: CASTVSPARANTEAFF. In DNA form, the CDR3 reads TGTGCCAGCACTGTTTCCCCCGCCCGGGCCAACACTGAAGCTTTCTTT.

This clone is large in the sample. The V call is TRBV6-1, the J call TRBJ1-2, with D maybe TRBD1 (5 bases). The CDR3 has 15 residues. From germline, CDR1 is MNHNS and CDR2 SASEGT. V lost 2 bases and J 1 base, leaving 11 bases between the germline ends. The CDR3 region is CASSEWAGSNYGYTF. The CDR3 DNA sequence: TGTGCCAGCAGTGAATGGGCAGGGAGTAACTATGGCTACACCTTC.

The V gene is TRBV27, the J gene TRBJ1-6, with unresolved D. Trimming took off 8 bases at V and 14 bases at J, with 25 bases between the two ends. The CDR3 is 15 residues long. Germline V gives CDR1 MNHEY, CDR2 SMNVEV (reference sequence). This chain's CDR3 is CASRSAHVGVRSLHF. The DNA for the CDR3 is TGTGCCAGCCGAAGCGCGCACGTGGGAGTCAGATCCCTCCACTTT.

This clone has more than one count but fewer than ten. V is TRBV6-5 and J is TRBJ1-2, with a possible D match to TRBD1 (5 bases). Germline V CDR1 and CDR2: MNHEY, SVGAGI. Trimming pared 5 bases from V and 5 bases from J, leaving 15 bases between. The CDR3 runs to 14 residues. The chain's CDR3 is CASSHQGGTYGYTF. The CDR3 nucleotides read TGTGCCAGCAGTCATCAGGGAGGAACTTATGGCTACACCTTC.